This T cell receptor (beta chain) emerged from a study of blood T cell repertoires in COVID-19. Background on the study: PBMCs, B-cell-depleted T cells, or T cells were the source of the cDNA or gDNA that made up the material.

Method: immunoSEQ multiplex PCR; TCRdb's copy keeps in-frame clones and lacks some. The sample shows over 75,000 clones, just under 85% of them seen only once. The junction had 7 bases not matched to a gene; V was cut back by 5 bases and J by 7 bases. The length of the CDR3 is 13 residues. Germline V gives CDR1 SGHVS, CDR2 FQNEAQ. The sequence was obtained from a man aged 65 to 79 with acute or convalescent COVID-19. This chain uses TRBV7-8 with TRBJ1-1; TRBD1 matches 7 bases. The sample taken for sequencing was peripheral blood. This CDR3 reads CASSPMGDSEAFF. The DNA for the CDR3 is TGTGCCAGCAGCCCAATGGGGGACAGTGAAGCTTTCTTT.